This TCR beta chain was obtained from a study of blood T cell repertoires in COVID-19. Study overall: The origin of the acute and convalescent COVID-19 samples was the United States, Italy and Spain. Nucleic acid was either cDNA or gDNA, and it came from T cells, B-cell-depleted T cells, or PBMCs.

This clone showed up just a few times. Germline V gives CDR1 MGHRA, CDR2 YSYEKL. The CDR3 sequence is 17 residues long. V was clipped by 0 bases and J by 2 bases, with 13 bases between them. Per the original data handling: Amplification with reference gene primers provided the estimates of nucleated cell counts. Only in-frame clones appear in the TCRdb table, and some are missing; sequencing was by immunoSEQ multiplex PCR. The V and J calls and clone size were taken over from that table, and D and trimming were inferred from the DNA. This table holds 25,000 to 35,000 clones, 92% found once. The sample comprised peripheral blood. This TCR derives from a man in his forties or fifties with active COVID-19. This chain links TRBV4-1 with TRBJ1-4; perhaps TRBD1 as D (5 bases). The CDR3 spells CASSQDAWGATNEKLFF. The CDR3 coding sequence is TGCGCCAGCAGCCAAGACGCCTGGGGCGCTACTAATGAAAAACTGTTTTTT.